A single sample is the source of the 3 T cell receptor beta chains below, sequenced in a study of cytomegalovirus exposure and HLA in healthy donors. PCR used 60 Vbeta primers and 13 Jbeta primers. Sequencing used immunoSEQ multiplex PCR; TCRdb keeps in-frame clones, though not all of them. The table includes tens of thousands of clones, over 60% detected once. The specimen was PBMCs. The receptors originated from a woman aged 40-49 years in good health and CMV-seropositive.

The genes are TRBV7-2 and TRBJ2-7, with 10 bases aligning to TRBD2. J gave up 3 bases and V 5 bases, and 4 bases lay outside the gene matches. The CDR3 loop spans 14 amino acids. Germline lookup yields CDR1 SGHTA and CDR2 FQGNSA. CDR3 sequence reads: CASSPWTSGYEQYF. For the CDR3, the DNA is TGTGCCAGCAGCCCTTGGACTAGCGGCTACGAGCAGTACTTC.

This sequence joins TRBV20-1 and TRBJ1-2; weak D call: TRBD1 (6 bases). Trimming pared 8 bases from V and 8 bases from J, leaving 15 bases between. Germline CDR1 reads DFQATT; CDR2 reads SNEGSKA (reference sequence). The CDR3 runs 11 residues. The CDR3 region has the DNA TGCAGTTTAGGGGGGGGCGGAGGCTACACCTTC. Translation: CSLGGGGGYTF.

The chain carries TRBV6-5 and TRBJ1-2; D is possibly TRBD1 (5 bases). Per the germline V gene, CDR1 is MNHEY and CDR2 is SVGAGI. The CDR3 length is 14 residues. Trimming cost V 5 bases and J 0 bases, with 10 bases left between them. This chain's CDR3 is CASSQLTANYGYTF. Written as DNA, the CDR3 is TGTGCCAGCAGTCAACTGACAGCTAACTATGGCTACACCTTC.